The 32 T cell receptor beta chains given below trace back to one sample, sequenced in a study of blood T cell repertoires in COVID-19. Data came from immunoSEQ multiplex PCR; TCRdb stores just in-frame clones and leaves some out. The repertoire consists of tens of thousands of clones, with more than 85% occurring once and the leading ten covering approximately 2.2%. Sequenced sample: peripheral blood. The receptors stem from a human donor with active COVID-19. The donor label of this sample is uncertain.

The chain links TRBV5-6 to TRBJ2-2, with TRBD2 matching over 11 bases. The CDR3 runs to 16 residues. Trimming at V came to 4 bases and at J to 4 bases, leaving 6 bases not matched to a gene. Germline CDR1 and CDR2: SGHDT and YYEEEE. The CDR3 loop reads CASSIGTSGPTGELFF. The CDR3 region has the DNA TGTGCCAGCAGCATAGGGACTAGCGGACCCACCGGGGAGCTGTTTTTT.

This clone was observed a single time. The chain has TRBV6-5 and TRBJ1-1, with a weak D call TRBD1 (6 bases). CDR3 length: 16 amino acids. Trimming took off 0 bases at V and 1 base at J, with 12 bases between the two ends. Germline values: CDR1 MNHEY, CDR2 SVGAGI. CDR3 amino acids: CASSYSQGPKNTEAFF. DNA for the CDR3: TGTGCCAGCAGTTACTCTCAGGGGCCAAAGAACACTGAAGCTTTCTTT.

The chain carries TRBV5-4 and TRBJ2-7, with 8 bases aligning to TRBD1. Trimming cost V 3 bases and J 2 bases; bases outside gene matches: 19. Germline loops: CDR1 SGHNT, CDR2 YYREEE (reference sequence). The CDR3 runs to 19 residues. CDR3 sequence: CASSYLKVRTDRAPYEQYF. For the CDR3, the DNA is TGTGCCAGCAGCTACCTAAAAGTCAGAACGGACAGGGCCCCCTACGAGCAGTACTTC.

This clone was found once. This sequence joins TRBV11-1 and TRBJ2-3; D perhaps matches TRBD2 (6 bases). Deletions cut 4 bases from V and 5 bases from J, with 13 bases between. The CDR3 consists of 14 residues. Germline CDR1 and CDR2: SGHAT and FQDESV (reference sequence). The CDR3 loop is CASSSETRGDTQYF. The CDR3 region has the DNA TGTGCCAGCAGCTCGGAGACTAGAGGAGATACGCAGTATTTT. Drawing the rest from reference TRBV11-1 and TRBJ2-3, the complete variable domain is EAEVAQSPRYKITEKSQAVAFWCDPISGHATLYWYRQILGQGPELLVQFQDESVVDDSQLPKDRFSAERLKGVDSTLKIQPAELGDSAMYLCASSSETRGDTQYFGPGTRLTVL.

This chain uses TRBV20-1 with TRBJ1-2; D is unclear. V lost 2 bases to trimming and J lost 8 bases, with 9 bases between them. Looked up from germline, CDR1 is DFQATT and CDR2 is SNEGSKA (reference sequence). The CDR3 extends over 11 amino acids. The CDR3 region is CSARSVEGYTF. As DNA, the CDR3 is TGCAGTGCTAGATCGGTAGAGGGCTACACCTTC.

The V call is TRBV10-3, the J call TRBJ2-5, with 15 bases matching TRBD2. From germline, CDR1 is ENHRY and CDR2 SYGVKD. V was pared by 3 bases and J by 4 bases, with 6 bases of the junction left unmatched. This CDR3 contains 17 residues. Here the CDR3 reads CAISDIRTSGGAETQYF. DNA for the CDR3: TGTGCCATCAGTGACATCAGGACTAGCGGGGGGGCAGAGACCCAGTACTTC.

This chain joins TRBV6-2 or TRBV6-3 and TRBJ2-3, with 8 bases lining up with TRBD1. J gave up 3 bases and V 5 bases, and 7 bases lay outside the gene matches. CDR3 size: 15 residues. Germline CDR1 and CDR2: MNHEY and SVGEGT. The CDR3: CASSPGGRRTDTQYF. CDR3 DNA: TGTGCCAGCAGTCCAGGGGGCAGGCGGACAGATACGCAGTATTTT.

This chain links TRBV9 with TRBJ1-6, with a possible D match to TRBD1 (5 bases). CDR1 and CDR2 (germline): SGDLS, YYNGEE. This CDR3 is built from 16 residues. V lost 3 bases and J 7 bases, leaving 17 bases between the germline ends. CDR3 sequence reads: CASSGRQGKWNSPLHF. CDR3 DNA: TGTGCCAGCAGCGGAAGGCAGGGCAAATGGAATTCACCCCTCCACTTT.

CDR3 bases: TGTGCCAGCAGCTTAGGAGGGGTGACCTACGAGCAGTACTTC. This gives the protein CASSLGGVTYEQYF. The chain employs TRBV13 and TRBJ2-7; possibly TRBD1 for D (5 bases). The CDR3 loop spans 14 amino acids. From germline, CDR1 is PRHDT and CDR2 FYEKMQ (reference sequence). V dropped 0 bases and J dropped 2 bases, with 8 bases sitting between them.

This chain connects TRBV9 to TRBJ2-5; TRBD2 agrees at 7 bases. V gave up 4 bases and J gave up 5 bases; unmatched junction bases: 14. This CDR3 has 16 residues. Germline CDR1 SGDLS, CDR2 YYNGEE. This CDR3 is CASSLASAGVMETQYF. The DNA for the CDR3 is TGTGCCAGCAGCCTCGCCTCTGCGGGGGTGATGGAGACCCAGTACTTC.

This clone was detected only once. CDR3 region: CASSDISGGPETQYF. In DNA form, the CDR3 reads TGTGCCAGCAGTGACATAAGCGGGGGGCCGGAGACCCAGTACTTC. This chain uses TRBV6-1 with TRBJ2-5; 9 positions agree with TRBD2. The V and J ends lost 3 bases and 5 bases, in that order; junction bases with no gene match: 7. This CDR3 has 15 residues. In germline, CDR1 is MNHNS, CDR2 SASEGT.

Comment on this clone: The sample has other DNA sequences that encode this CDR3 too. V is TRBV24-1 and J is TRBJ1-2, with 9 bases lining up with TRBD1. The germline CDR1 and CDR2 sequences are KGHDR and SFDVKD. J gave up 5 bases and V 4 bases, and 4 bases lay outside the gene matches. The CDR3 extends over 14 amino acids. The CDR3, as DNA: TGTGCCACCAGTGACCCCGACAGGGGGTATGGCTACACCTTC. Translating it yields CATSDPDRGYGYTF.

The chain employs TRBV5-4 and TRBJ2-5; D not certain. The CDR3 extends over 17 amino acids. The V and J ends lost 4 bases and 10 bases respectively, with 29 bases between them. Germline V lookup: CDR1 SGHNT, CDR2 YYREEE (reference sequence). The CDR3 nucleotides are TGTGCCAGCAGCCGAGGCGGTGGCTCCCAGTCCTCCCCAGACCAGTACTTC. As protein: CASSRGGGSQSSPDQYF.

The rearrangement joins TRBV4-1 to TRBJ1-1; TRBD1 agrees at 11 bases. Germline-derived CDR1 and CDR2 are MGHRA and YSYEKL. The CDR3 extends over 16 amino acids. Trimming at V came to 2 bases and at J to 1 base, leaving 3 bases not matched to a gene. The DNA for the CDR3 is TGCGCCAGCAGCCAAAGGACAGGGGGCCGGAACACTGAAGCTTTCTTT. Its protein is CASSQRTGGRNTEAFF.

This chain connects TRBV2 to TRBJ1-1; the D gene is possibly TRBD1 (5 bases). The length of the CDR3 is 13 residues. The V end was cut by 7 bases, the J end by 4 bases, with 13 bases between. The germline gives CDR1 SNHLY, CDR2 FYNNEI. The CDR3 sequence is CASKGQFGTEAFF. The CDR3 DNA is TGTGCCAGCAAGGGGCAGTTTGGCACTGAAGCTTTCTTT.

The chain couples TRBV6-5 to TRBJ1-1; no clear D. CDR1 and CDR2 (germline): MNHEY, SVGAGI. Trimming took off 6 bases at V and 4 bases at J, with 9 bases between the two ends. This CDR3 contains 12 residues. This chain's CDR3 is CASRDGLTEAFF. CDR3 bases: TGTGCCAGCAGAGACGGACTCACTGAAGCTTTCTTT.

The V and J genes are TRBV7-2 and TRBJ2-7; D remains ambiguous. The germline CDR1 and CDR2 sequences are SGHTA and FQGNSA. Trimming took 0 bases from V and 2 from J, leaving 5 bases between them. The CDR3 extends over 13 amino acids. The CDR3 loop is CASSLASTYEQYF. The CDR3, as DNA: TGTGCCAGCAGCTTAGCGTCTACCTACGAGCAGTACTTC.

The chain couples TRBV7-8 to TRBJ2-5, with D possibly being TRBD2 (5 bases). The germline V and J ends were trimmed by 6 bases and 2 bases, with 19 bases remaining between them. This CDR3 contains 16 residues. Germline CDR1 and CDR2: SGHVS and FQNEAQ. The CDR3 reads CASSSARTDLQETQYF. Written as DNA, the CDR3 is TGTGCCAGCAGTTCCGCCCGGACTGATTTACAAGAGACCCAGTACTTC.

The chain combines TRBV5-1 with TRBJ1-2, with D perhaps TRBD1 (6 bases). The CDR3 runs 13 residues. Trimming pared 3 bases from V and 0 bases from J, leaving 6 bases between. Germline V gene sequence: CDR1 SGHRS, CDR2 YFSETQ. The CDR3 sequence is CASSWDTNYGYTF. The CDR3 DNA is TGCGCCAGCAGCTGGGACACTAACTATGGCTACACCTTC.

This rearrangement joins TRBV9 to TRBJ2-5, with D perhaps TRBD1 (6 bases). The V gene's germline CDR1 is SGDLS and CDR2 YYNGEE. With 1 base removed from V and 5 bases from J, the gap between germline ends came to 12 bases. The CDR3 extends over 14 amino acids. Here the CDR3 DNA reads TGTGCCAGCAGCGTAAGCAGGGGATGGGAGACCCAGTACTTC. It specifies CASSVSRGWETQYF.

This clone was recorded once. In DNA form, the CDR3 reads TGTGCCAGCAGTTCAAGGACAGGGGTTGGCTACACCTTC. It codes for CASSSRTGVGYTF. The V and J genes are TRBV6-2 or TRBV6-3 and TRBJ1-2; 9 bases align to TRBD1. The CDR3 is 13 residues long. V trimming: 4 bases; J trimming: 7 bases; junction bases outside the gene matches: 4. Germline V gives CDR1 MNHEY, CDR2 SVGEGT.

The genes are TRBV7-8 and TRBJ2-1; no firm D call. V was clipped by 2 bases and J by 4 bases, with 12 bases between them. CDR1 SGHVS and CDR2 FQNEAQ come from the germline V gene. CDR3 length: 15 residues. Here the CDR3 DNA reads TGTGCCAGCAGCTTAAGCTGGCAGGTTTACAATGAGCAGTTCTTC. This translates into CASSLSWQVYNEQFF.

The V gene is TRBV5-1, the J gene TRBJ2-7, with 9 bases matching TRBD1. The germline V gene has CDR1 SGHRS and CDR2 YFSETQ. There are 15 residues in the CDR3. With V trimmed by 0 bases and J by 2 bases, 3 bases remained unmatched. CDR3: CASSLVGQGPYEQYF. The CDR3 DNA sequence: TGCGCCAGCAGCTTGGTGGGACAGGGTCCCTACGAGCAGTACTTC.

This clone was observed a handful of times. The chain combines TRBV14 with TRBJ2-6; unclear D gene. Trimming shortened V by 6 bases and J by 3 bases, and 6 bases separated the two germline ends. There are 13 residues in the CDR3. From germline, CDR1 is SGHDN and CDR2 FVKESK. CDR3: CASSARGANVLTF. CDR3 DNA sequence: TGTGCCAGCAGTGCGCGTGGGGCCAACGTCCTGACTTTC.

The chain combines TRBV24-1 with TRBJ2-5; 7 bases fit TRBD1. V lost 4 bases, J lost 3 bases, and 13 bases stayed unmatched. CDR3 length: 17 residues. CDR1 is KGHDR, CDR2 SFDVKD, per germline. CDR3 sequence reads: CATSDPAEQGLKETQYF. The CDR3 DNA reads TGTGCCACCAGTGACCCAGCCGAACAGGGGTTGAAAGAGACCCAGTACTTC.

This rearrangement joins TRBV3-1 (or the pseudogene TRBV3-2) to TRBJ2-1, with 10 positions matching TRBD2. The CDR3 totals 16 residues. Germline assignment: CDR1 LGHDT and CDR2 YNNKEL (reference sequence). The trim removed 4 bases at V and 4 bases at J, leaving 7 bases unmatched. CDR3 region: CASSLELAGIYNEQFF. In nucleotides, the CDR3 is TGTGCCAGCAGCCTCGAACTAGCGGGGATTTACAATGAGCAGTTCTTC.

CDR3 DNA: TGTGCCGGCAACAGACAGGGGGCGGGCTATGGCTACACCTTC. This codes for CAGNRQGAGYGYTF. The J gene is TRBJ1-2, the V gene TRBV2; 10 nucleotides agree with TRBD1. J lost 4 bases, V lost 11 bases, and 10 bases had no gene match. The V gene's germline CDR1 is SNHLY and CDR2 FYNNEI. The CDR3 is 14 amino acids.

The chain uses TRBV12-3 or TRBV12-4 and TRBJ1-2, with D perhaps TRBD1 (6 bases). V lost 7 bases and J 2 bases, leaving 11 bases between the germline ends. This CDR3 has 13 residues. CDR3 loop: CASTGTNNYGYTF. CDR3 DNA: TGTGCCAGCACCGGGACAAACAACTATGGCTACACCTTC.

This chain joins TRBV4-3 and TRBJ2-3, with TRBD1 identical over 7 bases. CDR1 LGHNA and CDR2 YSLEER come from the germline V gene. Trimming removed 3 bases from V and 4 bases from J; junction bases left unmatched: 19. The CDR3 consists of 19 residues. The CDR3 DNA sequence: TGCGCCAGCAGCCAGGAAGCATATAGGGGGCCCACCTGGGCAGATACGCAGTATTTT. Encoded protein: CASSQEAYRGPTWADTQYF.

The chain has TRBV7-2 and TRBJ2-2; TRBD2 might be the D (6 bases). Looked up from germline, CDR1 is SGHTA and CDR2 is FQGNSA. This CDR3 region has 15 residues. Trimming pared 1 base from V and 5 bases from J, leaving 11 bases between. The CDR3 sequence is CASSLVISGTGELFF. CDR3 nucleotides: TGTGCCAGCAGCTTAGTTATTAGCGGAACCGGGGAGCTGTTTTTT.

This clone was seen just once. This sequence joins TRBV4-1 and TRBJ2-5; D remains unclear. Germline-derived CDR1 and CDR2 are MGHRA and YSYEKL. Between the trimmed V and J ends, which lost 1 base and 4 bases, there was a span of 7 bases. The CDR3 totals 13 residues. CDR3: CASSQVRIETQYF. The CDR3 DNA reads as TGCGCCAGCAGCCAAGTGAGAATAGAGACCCAGTACTTC.

The genes are TRBV10-3 and TRBJ2-7, with unresolved D. The CDR3 extends over 12 amino acids. V dropped 6 bases and J dropped 2 bases, with 8 bases sitting between them. CDR1 and CDR2 from the germline V gene are ENHRY and SYGVKD. CDR3 sequence: CAISAEAYEQYF. The CDR3 nucleotides are TGTGCCATCAGCGCGGAAGCCTACGAGCAGTACTTC.